This T cell receptor (beta chain) appears in the sequencing data of a study of response to subunit inactivated influenza vaccine. Whole-study findings and limits: New T cells are recruited in small numbers by each seasonal influenza vaccination, according to the authors' suggestion.

The CDR3 runs to 14 residues. V shed 4 bases and J 7 bases; nucleotides not matched to a gene: 9. CDR1 is SGHDT, CDR2 YYEEEE, per germline. TCRdb redid the calling of the RT-PCR reads with MiXCR, one entry per CDR3 protein. Among hundreds of thousands of distinct CDR3 sequences listed, 7.6% were seen once. This clonotype was seen only a few times. Its antigen is as yet unknown. V usage is TRBV5-6 and J usage is TRBJ2-7, with 9 bases lining up with TRBD2. Here the sequenced sample was PBMCs from blood, taken roughly 24 months after vaccination. The TCR sequence derives from a man between 50 and 75 years old who received an inactivated influenza vaccine. CDR3 nucleotides: TGTGCCAGCAGCCGACTAGCGGATCCTTGGGAGCAGTACTTC. It is translated as CASSRLADPWEQYF.